These 20 T cell receptor beta chains were sequenced from one sample in a study of human T cells and chemical hapten exposure. TCRdb re-analysed the 5' RACE reads in MiXCR, keeping a single row per CDR3 protein. The table lists tens of thousands of distinct CDR3 sequences, 7.7% of them singletons. Researchers extracted total RNA from unfractionated whole blood. These receptors all come from a male donor in good health.

V is TRBV6-1 and J is TRBJ2-7; TRBD1 agrees at 7 bases. Germline V gene lookup returns CDR1 MNHNS and CDR2 SASEGT. The CDR3 loop spans 12 amino acids. V lost 6 bases, J lost 5 bases, and 4 bases stayed unmatched. CDR3 region: CASRPGTDEQYF. DNA for the CDR3: TGTGCCAGCAGGCCCGGGACAGACGAGCAGTACTTC.

This rearrangement joins TRBV18 to TRBJ1-1; 9 nucleotides match TRBD1. The CDR3 has 17 residues. Germline-derived CDR1 and CDR2 are KGHSH and LQKENI. V dropped 3 bases and J dropped 1; count of bases not matched to a gene: 9. CDR3: CASSPRTGAGTNTEAFF. CDR3 nucleotides: TGTGCCAGCTCACCTAGGACAGGGGCTGGGACGAACACTGAAGCTTTCTTT. The variable domain in full, with the rest retrieved from reference TRBV18 and TRBJ1-1, is NAGVMQNPRHLVRRRGQEARLRCSPMKGHSHVYWYRQLPEEGLKFMVYLQKENIIDESGMPKERFSAEFPKEGPSILRIQQVVRGDSAAYFCASSPRTGAGTNTEAFFGQGTRLTVV.

The sample holds a few counts of this clonotype. V and J are TRBV29-1 and TRBJ2-2; TRBD1 aligns across 8 bases. Per the germline V gene, CDR1 is SQVTM and CDR2 is ANQGSEA. V was clipped by 7 bases and J by 2 bases; unmatched bases: 6. The CDR3 runs to 14 residues. CDR3 amino acids: CSAVQGANTGELFF. The CDR3 DNA sequence: TGCAGCGCCGTGCAGGGGGCAAACACCGGGGAGCTGTTTTTT.

CDR3 bases: TGTGCCAGCAGACGTATATTTGGGACTAGCGGGAGGGCCCATCCAGATACGCAGTATTTT. As protein: CASRRIFGTSGRAHPDTQYF. The J gene is TRBJ2-3, the V gene TRBV12-3 or TRBV12-4, with TRBD2 matching 16 bases. V dropped 6 bases and J dropped 4; count of bases not matched to a gene: 16. This CDR3 is 20 amino acids long.

This clonotype has more than one count but fewer than ten. The chain recombines TRBV6-2 or TRBV6-3 with TRBJ2-1; 7 bases are shared with TRBD1. V lost 2 bases, J lost 4 bases, and 8 bases stayed unmatched. Germline CDR1 reads MNHEY; CDR2 reads SVGEGT. This CDR3 contains 16 residues. This CDR3 is CASSYEDRASYNEQFF. For the CDR3, the DNA is TGTGCCAGCAGTTACGAAGACAGGGCCTCTTACAATGAGCAGTTCTTC.

This clonotype was found many times. The rearrangement links TRBV20-1 to TRBJ2-7; a weak D match, TRBD2 (6 bases). The CDR3 has 14 amino acids. V lost 0 bases and J 3 bases, leaving 12 bases between the germline ends. The V gene's germline CDR1 is DFQATT and CDR2 SNEGSKA (reference sequence). In nucleotides, the CDR3 is TGCAGTGCTAGAGATCCCGCGGGGAACTACGAGCAGTACTTC. This codes for CSARDPAGNYEQYF.

Points on this clonotype: One end of the junction is discordant with germline, which a read error may explain. V usage is TRBV16 and J usage is TRBJ1-1; D uncertain. Germline CDR1 and CDR2: KGHSY and FQNENV. This CDR3 contains 16 residues. As DNA, the CDR3 is TGTGCCAGCAGCCTACCGGGCCTCCAGGCGGGCACTGAAGCCTTCTTT. This gives the protein CASSLPGLQAGTEAFF.

This clonotype was seen repeatedly, ten times or more. The chain has TRBV6-5 and TRBJ2-2; 11 nucleotides agree with TRBD2. V trimming: 1 base; J trimming: 5 bases; junction bases outside the gene matches: 6. The V gene's germline CDR1 is MNHEY and CDR2 SVGAGI. The CDR3 loop spans 17 amino acids. The CDR3 bases are TGTGCCAGCAGTTACTATCTAGCGGGAGGCCAAACCGGGGAGCTGTTTTTT. Residues: CASSYYLAGGQTGELFF.

The V and J genes are TRBV2 and TRBJ1-6, with TRBD1 matching 10 bases. Unmatched junction bases numbered 6, after V lost 6 bases and J lost 7 bases. The germline CDR1 and CDR2 sequences are SNHLY and FYNNEI. The CDR3 consists of 15 residues. The CDR3 nucleotides read TGTGCCAGCAGCGTTTTGACAGGGGGCAATTCACCCCTCCACTTT. Residues: CASSVLTGGNSPLHF. The entire variable domain, with the rest obtained from reference TRBV2 and TRBJ1-6, is as follows: EPEVTQTPSHQVTQMGQEVILRCVPISNHLYFYWYRQILGQKVEFLVSFYNNEISEKSEIFDDQFSVERPDGSNFTLKIRSTKLEDSAMYFCASSVLTGGNSPLHFGNGTRLTVT.

The table lists this clonotype with many counts. The chain combines TRBV20-1 with TRBJ1-2, with TRBD1 matching 7 bases. With 3 bases clipped from V and 4 bases from J, the junction kept 8 bases outside the gene matches. Germline CDR1 reads DFQATT; CDR2 reads SNEGSKA (reference sequence). The CDR3 has 14 amino acids. CDR3 loop: CSARGPGQRYGYTF. The CDR3 bases are TGCAGTGCTAGGGGGCCGGGACAGCGCTATGGCTACACCTTC.

The chain recombines TRBV6-5 with TRBJ2-7, with 12 bases that match TRBD2. This CDR3 is 15 amino acids long. Trimming took 5 bases from V and 6 from J; bases not matched to a gene: 8. Germline CDR1 MNHEY, CDR2 SVGAGI. The CDR3 nucleotides read TGTGCCAGCAGTCCAGGACTAGCGGGATTAATCGAGCAGTACTTC. Translation gives CASSPGLAGLIEQYF.

This clonotype has a handful of counts. The rearrangement links TRBV3-1 to TRBJ1-5, with TRBD1 matching 7 bases. CDR1 and CDR2 from the germline V gene are LGHDT and YNNKEL (reference sequence). V lost 4 bases to trimming and J lost 5 bases; unmatched junction nucleotides: 8. The CDR3 is 15 residues long. CDR3 region: CASSRFTGEDQPQHF. In DNA form, the CDR3 reads TGTGCCAGCAGCCGATTCACAGGGGAGGATCAGCCCCAGCATTTT. The complete variable domain, with remaining parts taken from reference TRBV3-1 and TRBJ1-5, reads DTAVSQTPKYLVTQMGNDKSIKCEQNLGHDTMYWYKQDSKKFLKIMFSYNNKELIINETVPNRFSPKSPDKAHLNLHINSLELGDSAVYFCASSRFTGEDQPQHFGDGTRLSIL.

This clonotype was observed many times. This sequence joins TRBV4-3 and TRBJ2-7; D unclear. The germline V gene encodes CDR1 LGHNA and CDR2 YSLEER. V lost 0 bases and J 4 bases, leaving 7 bases between the germline ends. The CDR3 spans 13 residues. The CDR3: CASSQERTYEQYF. In DNA form, the CDR3 reads TGCGCCAGCAGCCAAGAGAGAACTTACGAGCAGTACTTC.

In this sample, this clonotype turned up a few times. The J gene is TRBJ2-5, the V gene TRBV12-5; D is perhaps TRBD1 (7 bases). Between the trimmed V and J ends, which lost 3 bases and 4 bases, there was a span of 15 bases. The CDR3 contains 15 residues. Per germline, CDR1 LGHNT and CDR2 FRNRAP. The CDR3 sequence: CASGFPTRGVETQYF. The CDR3 region has the DNA TGTGCTAGTGGTTTCCCCACCAGGGGGGTAGAGACCCAGTACTTC. Using reference TRBV12-5 and TRBJ2-5 for the parts outside the CDR3, the full variable domain is DARVTQTPRHKVTEMGQEVTMRCQPILGHNTVFWYRQTMMQGLELLAYFRNRAPLDDSGMPKDRFSAEMPDATLATLKIQPSEPRDSAVYFCASGFPTRGVETQYFGPGTRLLVL.

The rearrangement uses TRBV29-1 and TRBJ2-4, with TRBD1 as a possible D gene (5 bases). The germline gives CDR1 SQVTM, CDR2 ANQGSEA. The CDR3 covers 15 residues. The V end lost 0 bases, the J end lost 3 bases, and 12 bases lay between the germline ends. The CDR3 is CSVEDRTRDKNIQYF. CDR3 coding DNA: TGCAGCGTTGAAGATAGGACCAGGGACAAAAACATTCAGTACTTC.

This clonotype came up a few times. The chain uses TRBV19 and TRBJ2-1, with TRBD2 identical over 8 bases. The junction had 8 bases not matched to a gene; V was cut back by 4 bases and J by 3 bases. Germline CDR1 LNHDA, CDR2 SQIVND (reference sequence). The CDR3 extends over 16 amino acids. DNA for the CDR3: TGTGCCAGTAGTAGATCAGCGGGGGTCGACTACAATGAGCAGTTCTTC. Amino acids: CASSRSAGVDYNEQFF.

The V gene is TRBV29-1, the J gene TRBJ1-1; D gene ambiguous. This CDR3 region has 12 residues. V was cut by 4 bases and J by 1 base, with 7 bases left in between. Germline lookup yields CDR1 SQVTM and CDR2 ANQGSEA. The CDR3 region is CSVVSGNTEAFF. The CDR3 bases are TGCAGCGTTGTGTCGGGGAACACTGAAGCTTTCTTT.

This clonotype was seen many times. The V and J genes are TRBV12-3 or TRBV12-4 and TRBJ2-3, with TRBD2 matching 9 bases. The length of the CDR3 is 16 residues. J was trimmed by 6 bases and V by 6 bases; bases with no gene match: 13. In DNA, the CDR3 is TGTGCCAGCAGCCTTAGACTAGCGGAAACCCCCGATACGCAGTATTTT. Translating it yields CASSLRLAETPDTQYF.

This clonotype was seen more than once but under ten times. V and J are TRBV4-1 and TRBJ1-5; D not resolved. The germline gives CDR1 MGHRA, CDR2 YSYEKL. The CDR3 sequence is 14 residues long. V lost 2 bases and J lost 0, with 5 bases in between. DNA for the CDR3: TGCGCCAGCAGCCAAATCGGTAGCAATCAGCCCCAGCATTTT. As protein: CASSQIGSNQPQHF.

The table lists this clonotype with a few counts. The V call is TRBV4-3, the J call TRBJ1-5; perhaps TRBD1 as D (6 bases). Trimming removed 1 base at V and 3 bases at J, with 10 bases between. The CDR3 length is 15 residues. The germline CDR1 and CDR2 sequences are LGHNA and YSLEER. The CDR3 coding sequence is TGCGCCAGCAGCCAAGGGGCAGGGGCCAATCAGCCCCAGCATTTT. Translation gives CASSQGAGANQPQHF.